This note documents a single T cell receptor beta chain sequence. This record belongs to a study of CD8 T cells in Susac syndrome. TCR beta sequences were obtained from blood CD8+ and CD4+ T cells. The healthy controls were matched to patients by age and sex. J was trimmed by 4 bases and V by 4 bases; bases with no gene match: 8. The germline CDR1 and CDR2 sequences are SGDLS and YYNGEE. The CDR3 runs 15 residues. Random hexamers served to reverse transcribe roughly 0.5 to 1 ug RNA. TCRdb reprocessed the immunoSEQ multiplex PCR reads with MiXCR, giving one entry per CDR3 protein. The sample records around 150,000 distinct CDR3 sequences, around 96% being singletons.

This rearrangement joins TRBV9 to TRBJ2-7; 10 bases agree with TRBD2. The source material was CD4+ T cells from PBMCs. The receptor's source is a human donor in good health. Here the CDR3 DNA reads TGTGCCAGCAGCTCCGGGACTAGCGCATTTTACGAGCAGTACTTC. Its protein product is CASSSGTSAFYEQYF.